This TCR beta chain was retrieved from a study of T cell responses to AZD1222 COVID-19 vaccine. Sequencing used immunoSEQ multiplex PCR; TCRdb keeps in-frame clones, though not all of them. The sample consists of around 18,000 clones, 80% to 90% of them appearing once. V lost 0 bases to trimming and J lost 7 bases, with 12 bases between them. Germline values: CDR1 MNHEY, CDR2 SVGEGT. This CDR3 has 15 residues. Sequenced material: peripheral blood, taken 28 days after the second AZD1222 dose. This chain joins TRBV6-2 or TRBV6-3 and TRBJ2-2, with D perhaps TRBD2 (5 bases). This TCR was sampled from an adult who received the AZD1222 COVID-19 vaccine. As DNA, the CDR3 is TGTGCCAGCAGTTACTCCGGGCTAGCCGTCGGGGAGCTGTTTTTT. Its translation is CASSYSGLAVGELFF.